This TCR beta chain is drawn from a study of cytomegalovirus exposure and HLA in healthy donors. About the study: A prior study identified 120 million or so unique TCR beta sequences from 180 million or so T cells.

Use of 60 Vbeta and 13 Jbeta primers characterized the PCR. As processed by the authors: A later analysis counted 65 million to 95 million unique TCR beta chains, about 11 million shared. TCRdb's table, derived via immunoSEQ multiplex PCR, lists solely in-frame clones and lacks some. V, J and clone size derive from that table, while D and trimming were established from the DNA sequence. The sample carries around 150,000 clones, 80% recorded once. V lost 6 bases, J lost 7 bases, and 12 bases lay in between. Per germline, CDR1 MNHEY and CDR2 SVGAGI. The CDR3 spans 12 residues. The sequenced sample consisted of PBMCs. This chain connects TRBV6-5 to TRBJ1-1; D possibly corresponds to TRBD1 (6 bases). This TCR came from a man in his fifties in good health and CMV-seronegative. CDR3 residues: CASSLQGREAFF. CDR3 DNA: TGTGCCAGCAGCTTACAGGGACGTGAAGCTTTCTTT.